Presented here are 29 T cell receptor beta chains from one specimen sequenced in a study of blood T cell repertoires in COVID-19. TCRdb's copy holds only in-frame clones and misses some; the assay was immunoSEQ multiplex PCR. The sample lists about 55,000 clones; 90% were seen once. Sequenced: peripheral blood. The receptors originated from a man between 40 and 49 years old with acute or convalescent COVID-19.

The CDR3 sequence: CASSNRERHYGYTF. The CDR3 DNA reads TGTGCCAGTAGTAACCGGGAACGGCACTATGGCTACACCTTC. The chain links TRBV19 to TRBJ1-2; D remains ambiguous. The CDR3 length is 14 residues. Germline loops: CDR1 LNHDA, CDR2 SQIVND (reference sequence). Trimming removed 4 bases from V and 3 bases from J, with 12 bases in between.

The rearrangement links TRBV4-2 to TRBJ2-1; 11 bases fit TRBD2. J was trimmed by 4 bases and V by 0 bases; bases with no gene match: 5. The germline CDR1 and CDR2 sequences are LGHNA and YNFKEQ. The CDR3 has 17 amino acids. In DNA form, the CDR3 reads TGTGCCAGCAGCCAAGATCAGGGGACTAGCGGATACAATGAGCAGTTCTTC. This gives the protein CASSQDQGTSGYNEQFF.

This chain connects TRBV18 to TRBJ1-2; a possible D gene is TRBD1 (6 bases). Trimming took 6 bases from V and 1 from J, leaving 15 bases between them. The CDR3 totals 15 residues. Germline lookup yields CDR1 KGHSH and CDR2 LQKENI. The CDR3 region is CASSPANRDNYGYTF. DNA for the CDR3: TGTGCCAGCTCCCCTGCGAACAGGGATAACTATGGCTACACCTTC.

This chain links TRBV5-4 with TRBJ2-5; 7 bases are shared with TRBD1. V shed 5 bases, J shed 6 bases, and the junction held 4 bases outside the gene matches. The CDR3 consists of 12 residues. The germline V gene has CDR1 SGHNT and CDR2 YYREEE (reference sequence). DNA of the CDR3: TGTGCCAGCAGGTGGGACAGCCAGACCCAGTACTTC. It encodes CASRWDSQTQYF.

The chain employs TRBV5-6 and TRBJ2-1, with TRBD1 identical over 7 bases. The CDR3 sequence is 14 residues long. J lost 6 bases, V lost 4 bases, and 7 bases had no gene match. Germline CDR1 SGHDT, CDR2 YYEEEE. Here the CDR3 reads CASSPGQLINEQFF. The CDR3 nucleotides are TGTGCCAGCAGCCCGGGACAGTTGATCAATGAGCAGTTCTTC.

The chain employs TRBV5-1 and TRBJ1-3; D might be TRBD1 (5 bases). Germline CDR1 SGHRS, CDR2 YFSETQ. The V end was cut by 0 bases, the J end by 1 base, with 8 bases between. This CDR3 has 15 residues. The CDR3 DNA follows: TGCGCCAGCAGCTTGGGACAGACTTCTGGAAACACCATATATTTT. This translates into CASSLGQTSGNTIYF. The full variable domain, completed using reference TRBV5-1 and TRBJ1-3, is KAGVTQTPRYLIKTRGQQVTLSCSPISGHRSVSWYQQTPGQGLQFLFEYFSETQRNKGNFPGRFSGRQFSNSRSEMNVSTLELGDSALYLCASSLGQTSGNTIYFGEGSWLTVV.

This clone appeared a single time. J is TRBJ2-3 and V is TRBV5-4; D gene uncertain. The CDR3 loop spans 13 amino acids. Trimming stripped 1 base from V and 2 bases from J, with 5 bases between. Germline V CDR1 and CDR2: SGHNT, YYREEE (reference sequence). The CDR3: CASSLTFTDTQYF. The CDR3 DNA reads TGTGCCAGCAGCTTGACTTTCACAGATACGCAGTATTTT.

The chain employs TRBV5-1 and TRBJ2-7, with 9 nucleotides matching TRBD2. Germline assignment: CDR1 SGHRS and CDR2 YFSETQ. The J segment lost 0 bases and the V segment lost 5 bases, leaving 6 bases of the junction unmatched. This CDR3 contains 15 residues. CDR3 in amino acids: CASSFSGSLSYEQYF. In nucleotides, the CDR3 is TGCGCCAGCAGTTTTAGCGGGAGCCTCTCCTACGAGCAGTACTTC.

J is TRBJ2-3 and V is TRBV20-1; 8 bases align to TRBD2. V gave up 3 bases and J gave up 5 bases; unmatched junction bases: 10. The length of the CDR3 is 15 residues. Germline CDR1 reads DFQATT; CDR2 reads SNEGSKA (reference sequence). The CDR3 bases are TGCAGTGCTAGTGTTGTCGGGAGCGGGGGAGATACGCAGTATTTT. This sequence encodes CSASVVGSGGDTQYF.

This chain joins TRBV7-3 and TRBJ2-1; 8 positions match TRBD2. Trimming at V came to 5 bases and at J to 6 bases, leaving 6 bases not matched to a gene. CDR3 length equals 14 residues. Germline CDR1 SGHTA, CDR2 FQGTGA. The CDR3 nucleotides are TGTGCCAGCAGCCCCGGGAGGGCTTCCAATGAGCAGTTCTTC. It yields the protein CASSPGRASNEQFF.

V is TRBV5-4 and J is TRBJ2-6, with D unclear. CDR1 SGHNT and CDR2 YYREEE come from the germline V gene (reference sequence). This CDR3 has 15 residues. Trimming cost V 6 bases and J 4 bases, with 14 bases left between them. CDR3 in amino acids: CASTSPTSGANVLTF. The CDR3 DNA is TGTGCCAGCACCTCCCCTACCTCCGGGGCCAACGTCCTGACTTTC.

CDR3 region: CASSPNRGHTDTQYF. The CDR3 DNA is TGTGCCAGCAGTCCTAACAGGGGGCACACAGATACGCAGTATTTT. This rearrangement joins TRBV6-5 to TRBJ2-3; the match to TRBD1 covers 9 bases. V trimming: 5 bases; J trimming: 2 bases; junction bases outside the gene matches: 5. This CDR3 has 15 amino acids. The germline CDR1 and CDR2 sequences are MNHEY and SVGAGI.

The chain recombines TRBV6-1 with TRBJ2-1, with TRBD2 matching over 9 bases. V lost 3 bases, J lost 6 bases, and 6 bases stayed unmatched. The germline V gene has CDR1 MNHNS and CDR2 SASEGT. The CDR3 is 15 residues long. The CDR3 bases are TGTGCCAGCAGTGATAGCGGGAGAATTGTCAATGAGCAGTTCTTC. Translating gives CASSDSGRIVNEQFF.

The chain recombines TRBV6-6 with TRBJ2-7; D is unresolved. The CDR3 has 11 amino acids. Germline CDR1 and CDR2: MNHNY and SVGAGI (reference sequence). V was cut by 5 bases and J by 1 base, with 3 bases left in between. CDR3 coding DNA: TGTGCCAGCAGTCCATCCTACGAGCAGTACTTC. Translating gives CASSPSYEQYF.

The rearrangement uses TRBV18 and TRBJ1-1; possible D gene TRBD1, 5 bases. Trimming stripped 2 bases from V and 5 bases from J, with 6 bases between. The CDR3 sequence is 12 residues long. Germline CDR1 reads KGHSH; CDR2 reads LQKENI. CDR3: CASSPGATEAFF. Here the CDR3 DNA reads TGTGCCAGCTCACCAGGGGCGACTGAAGCTTTCTTT.

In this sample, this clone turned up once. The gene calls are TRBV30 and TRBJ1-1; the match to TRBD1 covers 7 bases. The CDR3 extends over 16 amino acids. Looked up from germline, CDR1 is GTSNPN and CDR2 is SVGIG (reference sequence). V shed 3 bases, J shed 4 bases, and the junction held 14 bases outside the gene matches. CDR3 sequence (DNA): TGTGCCTGGAGCGAGGACAGGAAGGGTTTAGGCACTGAAGCTTTCTTT. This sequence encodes CAWSEDRKGLGTEAFF.

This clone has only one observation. The CDR3 DNA is TGTGCCAGCAGCCCTCGGACTAGCGGAAAAGAGACCCAGTACTTC. The encoded protein is CASSPRTSGKETQYF. This chain links TRBV11-3 with TRBJ2-5; 10 bases match TRBD2. This CDR3 is 15 amino acids long. With V trimmed by 5 bases and J by 3 bases, 6 bases remained unmatched. Germline V CDR1 and CDR2: SGHNT, YENEEA.

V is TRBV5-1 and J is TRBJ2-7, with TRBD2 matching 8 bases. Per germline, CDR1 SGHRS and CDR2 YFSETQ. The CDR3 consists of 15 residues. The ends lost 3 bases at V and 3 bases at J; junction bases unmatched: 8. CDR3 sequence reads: CASSSSAGVGYEQYF. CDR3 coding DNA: TGCGCCAGCAGCTCCTCAGCGGGAGTGGGCTACGAGCAGTACTTC.

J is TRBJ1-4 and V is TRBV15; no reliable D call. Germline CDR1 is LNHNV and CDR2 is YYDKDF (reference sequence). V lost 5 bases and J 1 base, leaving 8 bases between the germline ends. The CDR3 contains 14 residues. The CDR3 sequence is CATSRHLTNEKLFF. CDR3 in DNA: TGTGCCACCAGCCGACACCTAACTAATGAAAAACTGTTTTTT.

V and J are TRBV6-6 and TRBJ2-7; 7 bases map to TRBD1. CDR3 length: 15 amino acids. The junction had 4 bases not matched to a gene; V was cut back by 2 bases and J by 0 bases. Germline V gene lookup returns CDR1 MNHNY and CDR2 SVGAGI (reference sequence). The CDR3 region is CASSYGQAVSYEQYF. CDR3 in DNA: TGTGCCAGCAGTTACGGACAGGCTGTCTCCTACGAGCAGTACTTC.

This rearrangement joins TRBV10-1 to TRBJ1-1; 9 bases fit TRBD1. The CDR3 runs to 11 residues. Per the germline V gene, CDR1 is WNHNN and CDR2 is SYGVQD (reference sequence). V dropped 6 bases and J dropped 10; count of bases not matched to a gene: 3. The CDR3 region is CASRGQGRAFF. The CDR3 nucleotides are TGCGCCAGCAGGGGACAGGGAAGAGCTTTCTTT.

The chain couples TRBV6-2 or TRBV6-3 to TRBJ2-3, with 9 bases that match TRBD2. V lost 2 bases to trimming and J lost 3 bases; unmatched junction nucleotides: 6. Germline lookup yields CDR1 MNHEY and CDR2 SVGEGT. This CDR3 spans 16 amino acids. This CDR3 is CASSYRREGYTDTQYF. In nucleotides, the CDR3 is TGTGCCAGCAGTTACCGGCGGGAGGGCTATACAGATACGCAGTATTTT.

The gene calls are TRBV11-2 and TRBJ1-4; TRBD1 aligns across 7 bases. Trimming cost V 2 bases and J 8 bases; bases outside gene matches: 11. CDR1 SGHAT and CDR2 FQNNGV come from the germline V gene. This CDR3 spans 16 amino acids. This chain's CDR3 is CASSLIQGKVGEKLFF. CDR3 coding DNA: TGTGCCAGCAGCTTAATACAGGGGAAGGTCGGGGAAAAACTGTTTTTT.

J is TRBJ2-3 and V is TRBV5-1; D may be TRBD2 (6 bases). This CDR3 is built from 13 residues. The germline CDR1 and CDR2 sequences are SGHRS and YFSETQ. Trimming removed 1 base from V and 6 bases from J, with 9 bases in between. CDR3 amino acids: CASSLMLADTQYF. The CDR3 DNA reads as TGCGCCAGCAGCTTGATGCTAGCGGATACGCAGTATTTT.

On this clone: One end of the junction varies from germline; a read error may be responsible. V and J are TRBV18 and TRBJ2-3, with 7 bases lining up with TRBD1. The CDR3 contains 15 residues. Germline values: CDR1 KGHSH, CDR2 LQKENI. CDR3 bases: TGTGCCAGCTCTCCACGACAGGGAATATCAGATACGCAGTATTTT. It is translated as CASSPRQGISDTQYF.

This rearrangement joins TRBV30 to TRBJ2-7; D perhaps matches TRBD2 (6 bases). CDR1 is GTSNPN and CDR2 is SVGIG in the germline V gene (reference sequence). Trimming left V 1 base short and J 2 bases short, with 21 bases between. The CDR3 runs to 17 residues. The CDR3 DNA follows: TGTGCCTGGAGTGCTAGCCCCACACGACTAGGCCCCTACGAGCAGTACTTC. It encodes CAWSASPTRLGPYEQYF.

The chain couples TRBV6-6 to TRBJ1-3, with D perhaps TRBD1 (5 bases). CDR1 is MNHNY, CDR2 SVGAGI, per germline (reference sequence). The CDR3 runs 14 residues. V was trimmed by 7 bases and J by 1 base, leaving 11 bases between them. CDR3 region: CASKTGGSGNTIYF. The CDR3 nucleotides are TGTGCCAGCAAGACGGGGGGGTCTGGAAACACCATATATTTT.

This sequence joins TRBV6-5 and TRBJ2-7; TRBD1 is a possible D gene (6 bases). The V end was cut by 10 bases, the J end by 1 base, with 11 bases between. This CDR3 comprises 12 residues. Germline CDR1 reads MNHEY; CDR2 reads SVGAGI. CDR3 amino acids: CATQQGSYEQYF. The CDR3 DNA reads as TGTGCCACCCAACAGGGTTCCTACGAGCAGTACTTC.

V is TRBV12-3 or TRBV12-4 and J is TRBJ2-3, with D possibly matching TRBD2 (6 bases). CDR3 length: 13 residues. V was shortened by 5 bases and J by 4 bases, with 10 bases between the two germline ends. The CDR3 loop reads CASSPGTSDTQYF. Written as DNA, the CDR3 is TGTGCCAGCAGTCCCGGGACTTCAGATACGCAGTATTTT.